This is a list of T cell receptor beta chains from one sample in a study of T cell repertoires in aging, cancer and after chemotherapy. TCRdb analysed the multiplex PCR reads with MiXCR anew, one entry per CDR3 protein. The sample lists around 5,100 distinct CDR3 sequences, 27% seen once, with approximately 10% in the top ten. Specimen: blood. These receptors all stem from a human donor with a solid tumor. Each CDR3 is given with its conserved first and last residue. D genes are given only for firm matches. Clone size is given for some rows only: seen once, a few or many times, or a class if the clone is expanded.

CDR3: CASGQGPLPNYGYTF; DNA: TGCGCCAGCGGACAGGGGCCACTCCCCAACTATGGCTACACCTTC; D: TRBD1; V: TRBV10-2; length: 15; size: NA; J: TRBJ1-2
CDR3: CATRVAGQETQYF; DNA: TGTGCCACCAGGGTAGCAGGTCAAGAGACCCAGTACTTC; D: NA; V: TRBV15; length: 13; size: NA; J: TRBJ2-5
CDR3: CASSQAALQETQYF; DNA: TGTGCCAGCAGCCAAGCGGCCCTCCAAGAGACCCAGTACTTC; D: NA; V: TRBV4-2; length: 14; size: NA; J: TRBJ2-5
CDR3: CASNALIGGGTEAFF; DNA: TGTGCCAGCAACGCTTTAATTGGGGGAGGCACTGAAGCTTTCTTT; D: NA; V: TRBV12-3/TRBV12-4; length: 15; size: NA; J: TRBJ1-1
CDR3: CSARRGGTEAFF; DNA: TGCAGTGCTAGACGAGGGGGCACTGAAGCTTTCTTT; D: NA; V: TRBV20-1; length: 12; size: NA; J: TRBJ1-1
CDR3: CASSKLTALDTQYF; DNA: TGTGCCAGCAGTAAGCTGACAGCCCTAGATACGCAGTATTTT; D: NA; V: TRBV27; length: 14; size: NA; J: TRBJ2-3
CDR3: CASSRDSIYGYTF; DNA: TGTGCCAGCAGTCGGGACAGCATCTATGGCTACACCTTC; D: TRBD1; V: TRBV12-3/TRBV12-4; length: 13; size: few; J: TRBJ1-2
CDR3: CSARDWSNQPQHF; DNA: TGCAGTGCGCGGGACTGGAGCAATCAGCCCCAGCATTTT; D: NA; V: TRBV20-1; length: 13; size: NA; J: TRBJ1-5
CDR3: CASSLVPSGGGADTQYF; DNA: TGCGCCAGCAGCTTGGTTCCTAGCGGGGGTGGCGCAGATACGCAGTATTTT; D: TRBD2; V: TRBV5-1; length: 17; size: few; J: TRBJ2-3
CDR3: CASSLERGGNEQYF; DNA: TGTGCCAGCAGCTTGGAGCGCGGGGGGAACGAGCAGTACTTC; D: TRBD2; V: TRBV5-4; length: 14; size: few; J: TRBJ2-7
CDR3: CSAPGQGCSPLHF; DNA: TGCAGTGCTCCCGGACAGGGCTGTTCACCCCTCCACTTT; D: TRBD1; V: TRBV20-1; length: 13; size: NA; J: TRBJ1-6
CDR3: CASSFSGAGNTIYF; DNA: TGTGCCAGCAGCTTTTCAGGGGCTGGAAACACCATATATTTT; D: NA; V: TRBV11-2; length: 14; size: few; J: TRBJ1-3
CDR3: CASGLHYEQYF; DNA: TGTGCCAGCGGTTTGCATTACGAGCAGTACTTC; D: NA; V: TRBV28; length: 11; size: NA; J: TRBJ2-7
CDR3: CSAPSAASSYEQYF; DNA: TGCAGTGCTCCTTCGGCGGCATCCTCCTACGAGCAGTACTTC; D: NA; V: TRBV20-1; length: 14; size: NA; J: TRBJ2-7
CDR3: CASSARDQNNEQFF; DNA: TGTGCCAGCAGTGCCCGGGACCAAAACAATGAGCAGTTCTTC; D: NA; V: TRBV27; length: 14; size: few; J: TRBJ2-1
CDR3: CASYPTGGVETQYF; DNA: TGTGCCAGCTATCCGACAGGGGGCGTAGAGACCCAGTACTTC; D: TRBD1; V: TRBV6-5; length: 14; size: medium-sized; J: TRBJ2-5
CDR3: CASSVLGGASYEQYF; DNA: TGTGCCAGTAGCGTTCTGGGCGGAGCCTCCTACGAGCAGTACTTC; D: NA; V: TRBV19; length: 15; size: few; J: TRBJ2-7
CDR3: CASSLGGPASGSWEQYF; DNA: TGTGCCAGCTCACTCGGGGGGCCGGCTAGCGGTTCTTGGGAGCAGTACTTC; D: NA; V: TRBV18; length: 17; size: NA; J: TRBJ2-7
CDR3: CSARARQESQPQHF; DNA: TGCAGTGCTAGAGCGAGACAGGAGAGTCAGCCCCAGCATTTT; D: NA; V: TRBV20-1; length: 14; size: NA; J: TRBJ1-5
CDR3: CSAKTGQDAGYGYTF; DNA: TGCAGTGCTAAGACGGGACAGGATGCCGGTTATGGCTACACCTTC; D: TRBD1; V: TRBV20-1; length: 15; size: medium-sized; J: TRBJ1-2
CDR3: CSVGGGPEKLFF; DNA: TGCAGCGTGGGGGGGGGGCCTGAAAAACTGTTTTTT; D: NA; V: TRBV29-1; length: 12; size: NA; J: TRBJ1-4
CDR3: CAWRTTGLKTQYF; DNA: TGTGCCTGGAGAACTACAGGGTTAAAGACCCAGTACTTC; D: NA; V: TRBV30; length: 13; size: few; J: TRBJ2-5
CDR3: CASDRGLFNYGYTF; DNA: TGTGCCTCCGACCGGGGACTCTTCAACTATGGCTACACCTTC; D: NA; V: TRBV10-3; length: 14; size: NA; J: TRBJ1-2
CDR3: CASSLMGSSTDTQYF; DNA: TGTGCCAGCAGCTTAATGGGTTCTAGCACAGATACGCAGTATTTT; D: NA; V: TRBV7-3; length: 15; size: medium-sized; J: TRBJ2-3
CDR3: CASGPSGQGVDSPLHF; DNA: TGTGCCAGCGGCCCCTCGGGACAGGGGGTTGATTCACCCCTCCACTTT; D: TRBD1; V: TRBV5-4; length: 16; size: few; J: TRBJ1-6
CDR3: CASSSRDSRVSPLHF; DNA: TGTGCCAGCAGCTCCCGGGACAGTCGGGTTTCACCCCTCCACTTT; D: TRBD1; V: TRBV7-9; length: 15; size: NA; J: TRBJ1-6
CDR3: CASSEWGGSNEKLFF; DNA: TGTGCCAGCAGTGAATGGGGAGGTAGTAATGAAAAACTGTTTTTT; D: NA; V: TRBV2; length: 15; size: NA; J: TRBJ1-4
CDR3: CASRGGQYPTQETQYF; DNA: TGTGCCAGCAGAGGTGGACAGTACCCTACGCAAGAGACCCAGTACTTC; D: NA; V: TRBV6-1; length: 16; size: few; J: TRBJ2-5
CDR3: CASKLGTGPTEAFF; DNA: TGTGCCAGCAAACTAGGGACAGGGCCCACTGAAGCTTTCTTT; D: TRBD1; V: TRBV6-5; length: 14; size: medium-sized; J: TRBJ1-1
CDR3: CASSYGTALYEQYF; DNA: TGTGCCAGCAGCTATGGGACAGCGCTCTACGAGCAGTACTTC; D: TRBD1; V: TRBV27; length: 14; size: NA; J: TRBJ2-7
CDR3: CASSPQGLRSNQPQHF; DNA: TGTGCCAGCAGCCCACAGGGGTTGCGGAGCAATCAGCCCCAGCATTTT; D: TRBD1; V: TRBV28; length: 16; size: few; J: TRBJ1-5
CDR3: CASSPGRGEQYF; DNA: TGCGCCAGCAGTCCCGGGCGAGGGGAGCAGTACTTC; D: NA; V: TRBV10-1; length: 12; size: NA; J: TRBJ2-7
CDR3: CASSYSHRGLYSNQPQHF; DNA: TGTGCCAGCAGTTACTCTCACAGGGGGCTGTATAGCAATCAGCCCCAGCATTTT; D: TRBD1; V: TRBV6-6; length: 18; size: NA; J: TRBJ1-5
CDR3: CSARGGPTEAFF; DNA: TGCAGTGCTAGAGGCGGGCCCACTGAAGCTTTCTTT; D: NA; V: TRBV20-1; length: 12; size: NA; J: TRBJ1-1
CDR3: CASSPGTGFGQPQHF; DNA: TGTGCCAGCAGCCCAGGGACAGGCTTCGGTCAGCCCCAGCATTTT; D: TRBD1; V: TRBV6-5; length: 15; size: few; J: TRBJ1-5
CDR3: CAWSVGTGSGNTIYF; DNA: TGTGCCTGGAGTGTAGGGACAGGCTCTGGAAACACCATATATTTT; D: TRBD1; V: TRBV30; length: 15; size: NA; J: TRBJ1-3
CDR3: CASSGGSGNTIYF; DNA: TGTGCCAGCAGCGGGGGTTCTGGAAACACCATATATTTT; D: NA; V: TRBV5-6; length: 13; size: NA; J: TRBJ1-3
CDR3: CSVPIAGGYTDTQYF; DNA: TGCAGTGTCCCGATAGCGGGGGGATACACAGATACGCAGTATTTT; D: TRBD2; V: TRBV20-1; length: 15; size: NA; J: TRBJ2-3
CDR3: CASSTYRGRETEAFF; DNA: TGTGCCAGTAGTACATACAGGGGGCGAGAGACTGAAGCTTTCTTT; D: TRBD1; V: TRBV19; length: 15; size: few; J: TRBJ1-1
CDR3: CASSPVWALVSNQPQHF; DNA: TGTGCCAGCAGTCCCGTTTGGGCCCTCGTTAGCAATCAGCCCCAGCATTTT; D: NA; V: TRBV28; length: 17; size: NA; J: TRBJ1-5
CDR3: CATSRAAAGVNQPQHF; DNA: TGTGCCACCAGCAGAGCGGCGGCAGGAGTCAATCAGCCCCAGCATTTT; D: NA; V: TRBV15; length: 16; size: NA; J: TRBJ1-5
CDR3: CSARVTGNYGYTF; DNA: TGCAGTGCGCGGGTGACAGGGAACTATGGCTACACCTTC; D: TRBD1; V: TRBV20-1; length: 13; size: NA; J: TRBJ1-2
CDR3: CASSPDRVDTGELFF; DNA: TGTGCCAGCAGCCCGGACAGGGTTGATACCGGGGAGCTGTTTTTT; D: TRBD1; V: TRBV7-2; length: 15; size: NA; J: TRBJ2-2
CDR3: CAISGRLAGDFYNEQFF; DNA: TGTGCCATCAGTGGGAGACTAGCGGGGGATTTTTACAATGAGCAGTTCTTC; D: TRBD2; V: TRBV10-3; length: 17; size: NA; J: TRBJ2-1
CDR3: CASSLGTNNSPLHF; DNA: TGTGCCAGCAGCTTGGGGACGAATAATTCACCCCTCCACTTT; D: NA; V: TRBV5-6; length: 14; size: NA; J: TRBJ1-6
CDR3: CASSGLAGGSTDTQYF; DNA: TGTGCCAGCAGTGGGCTAGCGGGAGGGTCCACAGATACGCAGTATTTT; D: TRBD2; V: TRBV6-1; length: 16; size: medium-sized; J: TRBJ2-3
CDR3: CASSLGQMNTEAFF; DNA: TGTGCCAGCTCACTAGGACAGATGAACACTGAAGCTTTCTTT; D: NA; V: TRBV18; length: 14; size: NA; J: TRBJ1-1
CDR3: CASSLGVGLYGYTF; DNA: TGTGCCAGCAGTTTAGGGGTCGGTCTCTATGGCTACACCTTC; D: NA; V: TRBV28; length: 14; size: few; J: TRBJ1-2
CDR3: CASSGSGPLLHEQYF; DNA: TGTGCCAGCAGTGGATCGGGCCCACTCCTTCACGAGCAGTACTTC; D: NA; V: TRBV7-6; length: 15; size: NA; J: TRBJ2-7
CDR3: CASSLGSAAYEQYF; DNA: TGTGCCAGCAGCTTAGGTTCAGCGGCCTACGAGCAGTACTTC; D: NA; V: TRBV7-9; length: 14; size: few; J: TRBJ2-7
CDR3: CASSKQDSDQPQHF; DNA: TGTGCCAGCAGTAAACAGGATAGTGATCAGCCCCAGCATTTT; D: NA; V: TRBV28; length: 14; size: few; J: TRBJ1-5
CDR3: CASSLGGVEKLFF; DNA: TGTGCCAGCAGCTTGGGGGGAGTAGAAAAACTGTTTTTT; D: NA; V: TRBV7-9; length: 13; size: few; J: TRBJ1-4
CDR3: CAWSGENGTFGGELFF; DNA: TGTGCCTGGAGCGGGGAAAACGGGACATTCGGCGGGGAGCTGTTTTTT; D: NA; V: TRBV30; length: 16; size: NA; J: TRBJ2-2